Listed below are T cell receptor beta chains from one sample, sequenced in a study of molecular identifiers for immune sequencing clone quantification. TCRdb used MiXCR to reprocess the PCR reads, holding one entry per CDR3 protein. The sample has 65,000 or so distinct CDR3 sequences, about 18% seen once; the top ten hold 1.5% to 1.9%. The specimen was naive CD8+ T cells from blood, with Jurkat cell RNA spiked in. The source is a human donor in good health. Some libraries in this study had Jurkat cell RNA spiked in. Both conserved end residues are part of each CDR3. The D gene is left open where the match is weak. Clone size is given for some rows only: seen once, a few or many times, or a class if the clone is expanded.

D gene: NA
V gene: TRBV14
J gene: TRBJ1-1
clone size: many
CDR3 DNA: TGTGCCAGCAGCCGATACGAGGGGTTTGGCACTGAAGCTTTCTTT
CDR3 protein: CASSRYEGFGTEAFF

D gene: NA
V gene: TRBV7-7
J gene: TRBJ2-3
clone size: many
CDR3 DNA: TGTGCTAGCAGCTCCCTCGGGTCAGATACGCAGTATTTT
CDR3 protein: CASSSLGSDTQYF

D gene: TRBD1
V gene: TRBV4-3
J gene: TRBJ1-1
clone size: many
CDR3 DNA: TGCGCCAGCAGCCAAGTTACAGGGGACACTGAAGCTTTCTTT
CDR3 protein: CASSQVTGDTEAFF

D gene: NA
V gene: TRBV23-1
J gene: TRBJ1-2
clone size: many
CDR3 DNA: TGCGCCAGCAGTCTTGGCAGGGGAATCCCTAACTATGGCTACACCTTC
CDR3 protein: CASSLGRGIPNYGYTF

D gene: NA
V gene: TRBV9
J gene: TRBJ2-2
clone size: NA
CDR3 DNA: TGTGCCAGCAGCGTGTGGAGCAGAGGGGAGCTGTTTTTT
CDR3 protein: CASSVWSRGELFF

D gene: TRBD2
V gene: TRBV3-1
J gene: TRBJ2-1
clone size: few
CDR3 DNA: TGTGCCAGCAGCCAAGGGCTAGCGGGTTATTACAATGAGCAGTTCTTC
CDR3 protein: CASSQGLAGYYNEQFF

D gene: NA
V gene: TRBV13
J gene: TRBJ2-7
clone size: once
CDR3 DNA: TGTGCCAGCAGCACCCACAGCTACGAGCAGTACTTC
CDR3 protein: CASSTHSYEQYF

D gene: TRBD1
V gene: TRBV20-1
J gene: TRBJ2-7
clone size: many
CDR3 DNA: TGCAGTGCTAGGGGGGACAGAGCCTACGAGCAGTACTTC
CDR3 protein: CSARGDRAYEQYF

D gene: NA
V gene: TRBV7-2
J gene: TRBJ2-3
clone size: NA
CDR3 DNA: TGTGCCAGCAGCTGGGTCGAGACAGATACGCAGTATTTT
CDR3 protein: CASSWVETDTQYF

D gene: NA
V gene: TRBV7-2
J gene: TRBJ1-1
clone size: few
CDR3 DNA: TGTGCCAGCAGCTCCGGCCCAGGGTTGAACACTGAAGCTTTCTTT
CDR3 protein: CASSSGPGLNTEAFF

D gene: NA
V gene: TRBV9
J gene: TRBJ1-1
clone size: many
CDR3 DNA: TGTGCCAGCAGCGTAGAACAGTTCACTGAAGCTTTCTTT
CDR3 protein: CASSVEQFTEAFF

D gene: NA
V gene: TRBV4-1
J gene: TRBJ2-7
clone size: many
CDR3 DNA: TGCGCCAGCAGCCAAGAGGAAACGGGGACCGCCTACGAGCAGTACTTC
CDR3 protein: CASSQEETGTAYEQYF

D gene: NA
V gene: TRBV11-1
J gene: TRBJ2-2
clone size: many
CDR3 DNA: TGTGCCAGCAGCCCGGTGAACACCGGGGAGCTGTTTTTT
CDR3 protein: CASSPVNTGELFF